This TCR beta chain came from a study of T cells in Graves' hyperthyroidism and ophthalmopathy. Germline values: CDR1 MNHEY, CDR2 SVGAGI. The CDR3 covers 16 residues. The ends were cut back, 4 bases at V and 6 bases at J, with 22 bases in the middle. RNA transcripts were the template for amplifying TCR beta CDR3 regions. In the first-round RT-PCR of the TCR CDR3, the HTBI primer set was used. TCRdb used MiXCR to reprocess the multiplex PCR reads, holding one entry per CDR3 protein. The table has over 150,000 distinct CDR3 sequences, around 16% seen once. The chain is built from TRBV6-5 and TRBJ2-7; D remains unclear. This sequence was found in a woman between 50 and 59 years old with Graves' hyperthyroidism. The sample was blood. The CDR3: CASSLRARAVMSEQYF. As DNA, the CDR3 is TGTGCCAGCAGTTTACGAGCCAGAGCAGTAATGAGCGAGCAGTACTTC.